The source of this T cell receptor (beta chain) is a study of early T cells in non-severe SARS-CoV-2 infection. Study context: Sequencing of bulk RNA from unsorted whole blood was done, without chain pairing. Study-wide results and limits: The study's VDJdb matching favored anti-spike CD8 responses and missed private and CD4 specificities.

Deletions cut 1 base from V and 6 bases from J, with 18 bases between. The CDR3 runs 16 residues. The V gene's germline CDR1 is SGHTA and CDR2 FQGNSA. Concerning this clonotype: Its target is unknown.

Tagging with unique molecular identifiers was applied to individual cDNA molecules. MiXCR, run by TCRdb on the 5' RACE reads, gives a single entry per CDR3 protein. The sample contains 50,000 to 75,000 distinct CDR3 sequences, 9.5% to 15% of which appear only once. Here the sequenced sample was whole blood, taken at baseline. The chain joins TRBV7-2 to TRBJ1-1; D is perhaps TRBD1 (6 bases). The receptor comes from an adult who was a healthcare worker with PCR-confirmed SARS-CoV-2 infection or an uninfected control (not recorded which). The donor label of this sample is uncertain. CDR3 bases: TGTGCCAGCAGCTTAGGGCCGTGGGGGGCATTGGCTGAAGCTTTCTTT. It encodes CASSLGPWGALAEAFF.